This T cell receptor beta chain was sequenced during a study of cytomegalovirus exposure and HLA in healthy donors. Trimming removed 6 bases at V and 4 bases at J, with 12 bases between. The CDR3 length is 13 residues. CDR1 and CDR2 (germline): MNHEY, SVGAGI. As to this clone: What it recognizes is unknown.

Findings and caveats of the study: Within the approximately 110 validation repertoires, first-cohort TCR clusters tended to co-occur, according to a later analysis. Most TCR sequences proved rare, with some public TCRs found in many donors. The investigators catalogued 164 TCR beta chains as cytomegalovirus-associated.

Measured with immunoSEQ multiplex PCR; TCRdb has only the in-frame clones, and not every one. The repertoire includes a few hundred thousand clones, around 90% of them detected once, and 0.37% sits in the top ten. The donors were members of the validation cohort comprising 120 subjects, separate from the approximately 670-subject first cohort. The V and J genes are TRBV6-5 and TRBJ1-1, with no clear D. The source of this sequence is a woman younger than 30 in good health and CMV-seronegative. What was sequenced was PBMCs. The CDR3 here is CASSPYQVTEAFF. CDR3 sequence (DNA): TGTGCCAGCAGCCCCTATCAGGTCACTGAAGCTTTCTTT.